The entry below gives a single T cell receptor (beta chain) sequence along with its context. Its antigen is undetermined. The entry originates in a study of T-cell reconstitution after alpha-beta-depleted transplantation in children. Researchers prepared the TCRbeta library using unique molecular identifiers, the study reports. TCRdb passed the PCR reads through MiXCR, listing each CDR3 protein once. The sample shows just under 350,000 distinct CDR3 sequences, about 17% of them seen only once. Study-level findings and limits: Reported findings indicate that, about two months after transplant, alpha-beta T cells came from several hundred expanded clones, which were derived from non-depleted graft cells.

Germline CDR1 MDHEN, CDR2 SYDVKM. The CDR3 has 15 amino acids. The V end lost 6 bases, the J end lost 7 bases, and 18 bases lay between the germline ends. The rearrangement uses TRBV28 and TRBJ2-2; D ambiguous. The sample here was PBMCs, mostly from graft donor cells, taken 360 days after TCRalphabeta/CD19-depleted stem cell transplant. This receptor was taken from a male patient between 2 and 15 years old who had a stem cell transplant for acute lymphoblastic leukemia, so the T cells may come from the graft donor. In DNA form, the CDR3 reads TGTGCCAGCAGCACCGCGGCCTTCCGAAACGGGGAGCTGTTTTTT. It yields the protein CASSTAAFRNGELFF. The complete variable domain, with remaining parts taken from reference TRBV28 and TRBJ2-2, reads DVKVTQSSRYLVKRTGEKVFLECVQDMDHENMFWYRQDPGLGLRLIYFSYDVKMKEKGDIPEGYSVSREKKERFSLILESASTNQTSMYLCASSTAAFRNGELFFGEGSRLTVL.